This TCR beta chain comes out of a study of neurological immune-mediated disorders. The V gene's germline CDR1 is MNHEY and CDR2 SVGAGI. V was clipped by 3 bases and J by 1 base, with 10 bases between them. The CDR3 is made up of 14 amino acids. MiXCR, run by TCRdb on the 5' RACE reads, gives a single entry per CDR3 protein. Here the sample spans tens of thousands of distinct CDR3 sequences, 5.5% to 8% being singletons. This clonotype was seen ten or more times. The sequence was collected from a woman between 40 and 55 years old in good health. The chain employs TRBV6-5 and TRBJ2-7; D not resolved. The sequencing sample was made of PBMCs. CDR3 sequence: CASSYRIRSYEQYF. CDR3 nucleotides: TGTGCCAGCAGTTATAGGATAAGGTCCTACGAGCAGTACTTC.